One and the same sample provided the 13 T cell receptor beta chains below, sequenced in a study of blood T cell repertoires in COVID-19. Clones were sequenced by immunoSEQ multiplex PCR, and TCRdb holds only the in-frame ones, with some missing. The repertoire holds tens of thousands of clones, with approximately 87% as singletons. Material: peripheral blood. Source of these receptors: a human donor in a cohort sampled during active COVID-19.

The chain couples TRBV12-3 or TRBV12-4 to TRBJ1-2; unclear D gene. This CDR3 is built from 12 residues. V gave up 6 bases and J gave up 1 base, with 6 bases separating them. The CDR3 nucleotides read TGTGCCAGCAGCCCTATTAACTATGGCTACACCTTC. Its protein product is CASSPINYGYTF.

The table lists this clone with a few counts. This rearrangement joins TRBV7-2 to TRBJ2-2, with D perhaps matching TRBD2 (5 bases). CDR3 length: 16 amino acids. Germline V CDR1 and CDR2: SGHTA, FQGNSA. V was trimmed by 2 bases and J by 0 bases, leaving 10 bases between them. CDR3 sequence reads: CASSLYGVTNTGELFF. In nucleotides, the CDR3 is TGTGCCAGCAGCTTATACGGGGTTACGAACACCGGGGAGCTGTTTTTT.

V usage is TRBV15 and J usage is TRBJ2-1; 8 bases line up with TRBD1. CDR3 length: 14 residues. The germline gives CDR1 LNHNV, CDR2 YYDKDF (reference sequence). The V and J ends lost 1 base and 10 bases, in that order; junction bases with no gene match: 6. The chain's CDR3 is CATSRAGQGTEQFF. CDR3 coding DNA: TGTGCCACCAGCAGAGCCGGACAGGGAACCGAGCAGTTCTTC.

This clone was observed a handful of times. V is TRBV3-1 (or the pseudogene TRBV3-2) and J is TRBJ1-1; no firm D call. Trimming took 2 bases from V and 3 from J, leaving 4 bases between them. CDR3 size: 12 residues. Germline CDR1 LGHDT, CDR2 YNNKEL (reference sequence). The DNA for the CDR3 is TGTGCCAGCAGCCAAACACACACTGAAGCTTTCTTT. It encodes CASSQTHTEAFF.

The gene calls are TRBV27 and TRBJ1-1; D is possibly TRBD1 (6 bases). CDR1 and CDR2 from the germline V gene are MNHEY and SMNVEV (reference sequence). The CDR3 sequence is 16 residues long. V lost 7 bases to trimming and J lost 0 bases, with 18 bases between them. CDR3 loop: CASIPDRTAMNTEAFF. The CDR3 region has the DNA TGTGCCAGCATCCCGGATAGGACAGCGATGAACACTGAAGCTTTCTTT.

This CDR3 reads CAIHSGGTEAFF. CDR3 nucleotides: TGTGCCATCCATTCCGGGGGAACTGAAGCTTTCTTT. This chain links TRBV10-3 with TRBJ1-1; maybe TRBD1 (5 bases). The germline V gene has CDR1 ENHRY and CDR2 SYGVKD. CDR3 length equals 12 residues. With 8 bases removed from V and 5 bases from J, the gap between germline ends came to 12 bases.

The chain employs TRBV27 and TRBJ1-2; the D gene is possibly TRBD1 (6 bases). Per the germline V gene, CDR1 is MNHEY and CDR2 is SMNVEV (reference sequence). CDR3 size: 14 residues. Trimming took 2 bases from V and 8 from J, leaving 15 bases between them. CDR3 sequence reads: CASSLRDTGQGYTF. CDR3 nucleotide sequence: TGTGCCAGCAGTTTAAGGGACACGGGCCAAGGCTACACCTTC.

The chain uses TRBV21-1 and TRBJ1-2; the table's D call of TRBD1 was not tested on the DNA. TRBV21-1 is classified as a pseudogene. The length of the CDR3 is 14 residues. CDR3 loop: CASSCTGQDYGYTF. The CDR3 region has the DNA TGTGCCAGCAGTTGCACAGGCCAGGACTATGGCTACACCTTC.

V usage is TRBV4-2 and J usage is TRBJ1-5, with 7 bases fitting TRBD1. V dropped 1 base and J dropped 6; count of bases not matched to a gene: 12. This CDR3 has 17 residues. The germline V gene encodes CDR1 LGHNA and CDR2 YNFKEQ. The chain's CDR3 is CASSQGGTVGSIQPQHF. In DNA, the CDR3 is TGTGCCAGCAGCCAAGGGGGGACAGTCGGATCAATTCAGCCCCAGCATTTT.

CDR3 loop: CASSLQGGQPQHF. As DNA, the CDR3 is TGTGCCAGTAGCCTCCAGGGAGGTCAGCCCCAGCATTTT. V usage is TRBV19 and J usage is TRBJ1-5; D may be TRBD1 (5 bases). V lost 6 bases to trimming and J lost 6 bases, with 12 bases between them. This CDR3 comprises 13 residues. Germline-derived CDR1 and CDR2 are LNHDA and SQIVND (reference sequence).

The CDR3 here is CATSDLASGDYEQYF. The CDR3 DNA is TGTGCCACCAGTGATCTGGCTAGCGGGGACTACGAGCAGTACTTC. The chain links TRBV24-1 to TRBJ2-7; 9 bases align to TRBD2. CDR1 KGHDR and CDR2 SFDVKD come from the germline V gene. The CDR3 is made up of 15 amino acids. The ends lost 3 bases at V and 3 bases at J; junction bases unmatched: 5.

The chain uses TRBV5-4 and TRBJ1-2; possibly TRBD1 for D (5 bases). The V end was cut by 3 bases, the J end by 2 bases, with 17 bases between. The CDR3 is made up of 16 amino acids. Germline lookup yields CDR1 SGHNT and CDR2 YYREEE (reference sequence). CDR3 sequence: CASSSSNDRTNYGYTF. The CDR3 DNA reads TGTGCCAGCAGCTCCTCCAACGACAGAACCAACTATGGCTACACCTTC.

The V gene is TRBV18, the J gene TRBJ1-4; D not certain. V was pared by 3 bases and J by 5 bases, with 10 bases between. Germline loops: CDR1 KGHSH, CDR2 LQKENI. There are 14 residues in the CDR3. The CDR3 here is CASSPVEANEKLFF. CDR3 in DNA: TGTGCCAGCTCACCGGTTGAGGCCAATGAAAAACTGTTTTTT.